Listed below are T cell receptor beta chains from one sample, sequenced in a study of blood T cell repertoires in COVID-19. The assay was immunoSEQ multiplex PCR, and TCRdb's table has in-frame clones only and misses some. The sample contains 50,000 to 75,000 clones, about 76% of which appear only once. Material for sequencing was peripheral blood. Every receptor here comes from an elderly woman with acute or convalescent COVID-19. Each CDR3 is given with its conserved first and last residue. A D gene is named only where the DNA matches it firmly. Size is omitted from some rows. Given values are once, few, many or a class for expanded clones.

d_call	j_call	clone_size	v_call	cdr3_aa	cdr3_nt
NA	TRBJ1-6	NA	TRBV2	CASDPTANNSPLHF	TGTGCCAGCGACCCGACAGCCAATAATTCACCCCTCCACTTT
TRBD1	TRBJ1-5	NA	TRBV6-5	CASRKGQGNQPQHF	TGTGCCAGCAGAAAAGGACAGGGGAATCAGCCCCAGCATTTT
NA	TRBJ2-1	NA	TRBV3-1/TRBV3-2	CASSPYRDSLGNEQFF	TGTGCCAGCAGCCCTTACCGGGACTCCCTTGGGAATGAGCAGTTCTTC
NA	TRBJ2-7	NA	TRBV21-1	CASSKALWRQGILPHSEQYF	TGTGCCAGCAGCAAAGCGCTTTGGAGACAGGGGATACTTCCCCACTCCGAGCAGTACTTC
NA	TRBJ2-7	NA	TRBV10-3	CAISYQGPGEQYF	TGTGCCATCAGTTATCAGGGCCCAGGCGAGCAGTACTTC
TRBD1	TRBJ2-7	few	TRBV5-1	CASSLAGGTYEQYF	TGCGCCAGCAGCTTGGCAGGGGGCACCTACGAGCAGTACTTC
NA	TRBJ1-5	once	TRBV30	CAWSVRGRGNQPQHF	TGTGCCTGGAGTGTGAGGGGGAGAGGCAATCAGCCCCAGCATTTT
TRBD1	TRBJ1-2	NA	TRBV7-9	CASSLATGVGYTF	TGTGCCAGCAGCTTAGCGACAGGGGTTGGCTACACCTTC
NA	TRBJ1-5	NA	TRBV6-5	CAISQVSNQPQHF	TGTGCCATTTCACAGGTTAGCAATCAGCCCCAGCATTTT
NA	TRBJ1-2	few	TRBV15	CATSRDSGGTYGYTF	TGTGCCACCAGCAGAGATTCGGGGGGGACCTATGGCTACACCTTC
NA	TRBJ2-7	NA	TRBV4-1	CASSQDVAGRTYEQYF	TGCGCCAGCAGCCAAGATGTGGCGGGAAGGACCTACGAGCAGTACTTC
TRBD1	TRBJ1-5	NA	TRBV6-5	CASKTTGGLGQPQHF	TGTGCCAGCAAGACCACAGGGGGCTTGGGACAGCCCCAGCATTTT
NA	TRBJ2-2	few	TRBV7-8	CASSPRRLTTGELFF	TGTGCCAGCAGCCCCCGCCGACTCACTACCGGGGAGCTGTTTTTT
TRBD1	TRBJ1-4	NA	TRBV5-6	CASSLYGTGATNEKLFF	TGTGCCAGCAGCTTGTACGGGACAGGGGCAACTAATGAAAAACTGTTTTTT
TRBD2	TRBJ2-7	NA	TRBV27	CASSLGAGPFYEQYF	TGTGCCAGCAGTTTAGGAGCGGGGCCCTTCTACGAGCAGTACTTC
TRBD1	TRBJ2-7	once	TRBV2	CASTSYPGQGSEQYF	TGTGCCAGCACTTCTTATCCGGGACAGGGGTCCGAGCAGTACTTC
NA	TRBJ1-5	once	TRBV5-5	CASSLVFLNQPQHF	TGTGCCAGCAGCTTGGTCTTCCTGAATCAGCCCCAGCATTTT
TRBD1	TRBJ2-5	NA	TRBV24-1	CATGDRDQETQYF	TGTGCCACCGGAGACAGGGACCAAGAGACCCAGTACTTC
TRBD1	TRBJ1-1	NA	TRBV5-1	CASSLYPGGTTEAFF	TGCGCCAGCAGCTTGTACCCAGGGGGCACCACTGAAGCTTTCTTT
NA	TRBJ1-5	NA	TRBV24-1	CATSDGGLGNQPQHF	TGTGCCACCAGTGATGGAGGCCTAGGCAATCAGCCCCAGCATTTT
NA	TRBJ1-5	NA	TRBV6-6	CASGSGGWGNQPQHF	TGTGCCAGCGGCTCTGGGGGGTGGGGCAATCAGCCCCAGCATTTT
NA	TRBJ1-3	NA	TRBV5-1	CASSLATATSGNTIYF	TGCGCCAGCAGCTTGGCGACAGCAACCTCTGGAAACACCATATATTTT
TRBD1	TRBJ1-3	few	TRBV11-2	CARPPDRAVGGNTIYF	TGTGCCAGACCACCCGACAGGGCGGTGGGTGGAAACACCATATATTTT
TRBD1	TRBJ1-1	few	TRBV12-5	CASGTGQGAGNTEAFF	TGTGCTAGTGGTACTGGACAGGGGGCTGGAAACACTGAAGCTTTCTTT
TRBD2	TRBJ2-5	once	TRBV3-1/TRBV3-2	CASSRRLAGRQETQYF	TGTGCCAGCAGCCGAAGACTAGCGGGTCGACAAGAGACCCAGTACTTC
TRBD1	TRBJ2-7	NA	TRBV4-1	CASSLRGQGDYEQYF	TGCGCCAGCAGCCTCCGAGGACAGGGGGACTACGAGCAGTACTTC
NA	TRBJ2-7	NA	TRBV6-5	CASQPLASYYEQYF	TGTGCCAGCCAACCTCTGGCATCTTATTACGAGCAGTACTTC
NA	TRBJ1-1	NA	TRBV12-3/TRBV12-4	CASSLMRNTEAFF	TGTGCCAGCAGTTTGATGAGGAACACTGAAGCTTTCTTT
TRBD2	TRBJ2-1	NA	TRBV27	CASKGAGVNNEQFF	TGTGCCAGCAAGGGAGCGGGAGTTAACAATGAGCAGTTCTTC
NA	TRBJ1-3	few	TRBV12-3/TRBV12-4	CASEQGSGNTIYF	TGTGCCAGCGAACAGGGCTCTGGAAACACCATATATTTT
NA	TRBJ2-1	NA	TRBV11-2	CASSLMATYNEQFF	TGTGCCAGCAGCTTAATGGCCACCTACAATGAGCAGTTCTTC
TRBD1	TRBJ1-2	few	TRBV9	CASSAWDRGNYGYTF	TGTGCCAGCAGCGCTTGGGACAGGGGAAACTATGGCTACACCTTC